The 31 T cell receptor beta chains listed next were all sequenced from one sample in a study of blood T cell repertoires in COVID-19. Profiled with immunoSEQ multiplex PCR; TCRdb holds only in-frame clones, not every one. The table shows around 200,000 clones, with about 85% occurring only once. Sequenced material: PBMCs or T cells enriched from blood (not recorded which). The receptors come from a man aged 35 to 55 who had recovered from COVID-19.

This chain joins TRBV24-1 and TRBJ1-2; 7 bases align to TRBD1. Germline V gene lookup returns CDR1 KGHDR and CDR2 SFDVKD. The junction had 9 bases not matched to a gene; V was cut back by 7 bases and J by 5 bases. The CDR3 is made up of 14 amino acids. The CDR3 DNA follows: TGTGCCACCAGACACAGGGGCCGGGAATATGGCTACACCTTC. It yields the protein CATRHRGREYGYTF.

This chain uses TRBV7-9 with TRBJ1-6; D possibly corresponds to TRBD1 (6 bases). The CDR3 consists of 15 residues. The germline V gene has CDR1 SEHNR and CDR2 FQNEAQ (reference sequence). Trimming pared 3 bases from V and 10 bases from J, leaving 16 bases between. The CDR3 is CASSFRGGRGSPLHF. CDR3 DNA: TGTGCCAGCAGCTTTAGGGGGGGCCGAGGGTCACCCCTCCACTTT.

The chain uses TRBV5-8 and TRBJ1-3, with D perhaps matching TRBD1 (5 bases). The CDR3 length is 14 residues. CDR1 is SGHTS, CDR2 YDEGEE, per germline. Trimming stripped 3 bases from V and 4 bases from J, with 11 bases between. The CDR3 DNA is TGTGCCAGCAGCTCAGGGATCGCCGGAAACACCATATATTTT. Its translation: CASSSGIAGNTIYF.

Details on this clone: Other nucleotide sequences from this sample produce the same CDR3. This chain links TRBV7-3 with TRBJ2-2, with D possibly TRBD1 on 5 matching bases. Between the trimmed V and J ends, which lost 6 bases and 3 bases, there was a span of 11 bases. This CDR3 spans 14 amino acids. CDR1 and CDR2 from the germline V gene are SGHTA and FQGTGA. The CDR3 sequence: CASSLIGDTGELFF. CDR3 bases: TGTGCCAGCAGTCTCATAGGGGACACCGGGGAGCTGTTTTTT.

V usage is TRBV5-1 and J usage is TRBJ1-6; 8 bases map to TRBD1. With 0 bases clipped from V and 10 bases from J, the junction kept 6 bases outside the gene matches. CDR3 length equals 15 residues. Germline CDR1 reads SGHRS; CDR2 reads YFSETQ. CDR3 residues: CASSLAGTGESPLHF. In DNA, the CDR3 is TGCGCCAGCAGCTTGGCCGGGACAGGCGAATCACCCCTCCACTTT.

This clone has just a few counts. This rearrangement joins TRBV19 to TRBJ1-1, with D perhaps TRBD1 (5 bases). The germline V gene encodes CDR1 LNHDA and CDR2 SQIVND (reference sequence). The CDR3 length is 14 residues. The V gene lost 3 bases and the J gene lost 4 bases, with 12 bases spanning the gap. The CDR3 coding sequence is TGTGCCAGTAGTATGCAGGGTAGGGGCACTGAAGCTTTCTTT. Amino acid sequence: CASSMQGRGTEAFF.

The chain is built from TRBV20-1 and TRBJ2-5; D might be TRBD2 (6 bases). V was trimmed by 3 bases and J by 3 bases, leaving 8 bases between them. The CDR3 has 12 amino acids. Per the germline V gene, CDR1 is DFQATT and CDR2 is SNEGSKA (reference sequence). The CDR3 spells CSASPGEETQYF. The CDR3 nucleotides are TGCAGTGCTAGTCCGGGGGAAGAGACCCAGTACTTC.

The rearrangement joins TRBV30 to TRBJ1-1; a possible D gene is TRBD1 (6 bases). The CDR3 loop spans 14 amino acids. Deletions cut 5 bases from V and 2 bases from J, with 15 bases between. Looked up from germline, CDR1 is GTSNPN and CDR2 is SVGIG (reference sequence). In nucleotides, the CDR3 is TGTGCCTGGGCGAAACAGGGCTCAAACACTGAAGCTTTCTTT. Translating gives CAWAKQGSNTEAFF.

The V gene is TRBV15, the J gene TRBJ2-6; possibly TRBD2 for D (5 bases). The length of the CDR3 is 16 residues. Looked up from germline, CDR1 is LNHNV and CDR2 is YYDKDF (reference sequence). The V end was cut by 5 bases, the J end by 2 bases, with 13 bases between. The chain's CDR3 is CATSLTAGAGANVLTF. The CDR3 bases are TGTGCCACCAGCTTAACCGCCGGGGCTGGGGCCAACGTCCTGACTTTC. The whole variable domain, remainder taken from reference TRBV15 and TRBJ2-6, is DAMVIQNPRYQVTQFGKPVTLSCSQTLNHNVMYWYQQKSSQAPKLLFHYYDKDFNNEADTPDNFQSRRPNTSFCFLDIRSPGLGDTAMYLCATSLTAGAGANVLTFGAGSRLTVL.

This clone has only a few counts. The chain employs TRBV6-1 and TRBJ1-1; 8 bases are shared with TRBD1. This CDR3 is 14 amino acids long. CDR1 MNHNS and CDR2 SASEGT come from the germline V gene. V lost 2 bases and J lost 5; bases outside the gene matches: 4. The CDR3 DNA follows: TGTGCCAGCAGTGAACTCGACAGGGGTACTGAAGCTTTCTTT. Translated, it gives CASSELDRGTEAFF.

This rearrangement joins TRBV10-2 to TRBJ2-3, with 15 positions matching TRBD2. The CDR3 spans 15 residues. Germline V lookup: CDR1 WSHSY, CDR2 SAAADI. Trimming cost V 8 bases and J 2 bases; bases outside gene matches: 2. Here the CDR3 DNA reads TGCGCCAGCGGGACTAGCGGGGGGTACACAGATACGCAGTATTTT. This encodes CASGTSGGYTDTQYF.

The V and J genes are TRBV7-2 and TRBJ1-6; D may be TRBD1 (6 bases). Per germline, CDR1 SGHTA and CDR2 FQGNSA. The CDR3 contains 14 residues. Trimming pared 9 bases from V and 3 bases from J, leaving 12 bases between. The DNA for the CDR3 is TGTGCCAGTGCAGGGGCCAGCTATAATTCACCCCTCCACTTT. It encodes CASAGASYNSPLHF.

The chain carries TRBV27 and TRBJ2-2; D possibly corresponds to TRBD1 (5 bases). Per the germline V gene, CDR1 is MNHEY and CDR2 is SMNVEV (reference sequence). The CDR3 runs to 14 residues. V lost 5 bases, J lost 6 bases, and 13 bases lay in between. The CDR3 loop is CASSPQGFPGELFF. The CDR3 DNA reads TGTGCCAGCAGTCCGCAGGGATTTCCCGGGGAGCTGTTTTTT.

This chain uses TRBV2 with TRBJ1-6; D unclear. The germline V and J ends were trimmed by 4 bases and 10 bases, with 17 bases remaining between them. Germline V gene lookup returns CDR1 SNHLY and CDR2 FYNNEI. The CDR3 length is 15 residues. This CDR3 is CASSANELFASPLHF. The CDR3 bases are TGTGCCAGCAGTGCCAATGAGTTGTTTGCCTCACCCCTCCACTTT.

The chain joins TRBV6-5 to TRBJ2-2; D might be TRBD2 (6 bases). Trimming stripped 6 bases from V and 6 bases from J, with 14 bases between. This CDR3 region has 14 residues. Germline V gives CDR1 MNHEY, CDR2 SVGAGI. The CDR3 is CASSPDWRAGELFF. DNA for the CDR3: TGTGCCAGCAGCCCCGACTGGAGGGCCGGGGAGCTGTTTTTT.

The CDR3 protein is CASSSSGKDEQYF. The CDR3, as DNA: TGTGCCAGCAGTTCTAGCGGGAAGGACGAGCAGTACTTC. The chain uses TRBV5-4 and TRBJ2-7; 9 nucleotides align to TRBD2. The CDR3 runs 13 residues. Germline V lookup: CDR1 SGHNT, CDR2 YYREEE (reference sequence). J lost 5 bases, V lost 5 bases, and 5 bases had no gene match.

The chain has TRBV29-1 and TRBJ2-3; 7 nucleotides agree with TRBD1. The J segment lost 4 bases and the V segment lost 7 bases, leaving 8 bases of the junction unmatched. This CDR3 is 13 amino acids long. Looked up from germline, CDR1 is SQVTM and CDR2 is ANQGSEA. The CDR3 nucleotides read TGCAGCGCTGCACAGGGGAGCCCAGATACGCAGTATTTT. Its protein product is CSAAQGSPDTQYF.

This clone was seen only a few times. J is TRBJ1-1 and V is TRBV6-6; D is unclear. Between the trimmed V and J ends, which lost 8 bases and 11 bases, there was a span of 18 bases. This CDR3 has 12 residues. CDR1 MNHNY and CDR2 SVGAGI come from the germline V gene (reference sequence). The CDR3 DNA reads as TGTGCCAGCTGTCTGGAGGGAGGGAGGGCTTTCTTT. Residues: CASCLEGGRAFF.

CDR3 nucleotides: TGTGCCAGCTCACCATTGGGGGGACCAGACTATGGCTACACCTTC. Protein product: CASSPLGGPDYGYTF. The rearrangement links TRBV18 to TRBJ1-2; a weak D match, TRBD1 (5 bases). CDR1 and CDR2 from the germline V gene are KGHSH and LQKENI. This CDR3 has 15 amino acids. V lost 2 bases and J lost 3, with 13 bases in between.

The J gene is TRBJ1-1, the V gene TRBV11-1; D might be TRBD1 (6 bases). The germline V gene has CDR1 SGHAT and CDR2 FQDESV (reference sequence). The CDR3 is 16 residues long. V was pared by 5 bases and J by 0 bases, with 16 bases between. CDR3 loop: CASSRARGTLNTEAFF. Here the CDR3 DNA reads TGTGCCAGCAGCCGCGCCAGGGGAACTTTGAACACTGAAGCTTTCTTT.

The chain combines TRBV2 with TRBJ1-1; a possible D gene is TRBD1 (6 bases). Germline CDR1 and CDR2: SNHLY and FYNNEI. The V end was cut by 5 bases, the J end by 4 bases, with 14 bases between. This CDR3 has 14 residues. The CDR3 region has the DNA TGTGCCAGCAGTAGACAGGAGAGCGGCACTGAAGCTTTCTTT. As protein: CASSRQESGTEAFF.

The chain recombines TRBV6-5 with TRBJ1-6; D perhaps matches TRBD1 (5 bases). Trimming took 0 bases from V and 2 from J, leaving 8 bases between them. This CDR3 contains 16 residues. Per the germline V gene, CDR1 is MNHEY and CDR2 is SVGAGI. The CDR3 DNA follows: TGTGCCAGCAGTTACTCCCAGGGTCCCTATAATTCACCCCTCCACTTT. Amino acids: CASSYSQGPYNSPLHF.

The rearrangement joins TRBV29-1 to TRBJ1-2; D might be TRBD1 (5 bases). Trimming cost V 1 base and J 6 bases, with 9 bases left between them. Germline V gives CDR1 SQVTM, CDR2 ANQGSEA. CDR3 length equals 12 residues. In nucleotides, the CDR3 is TGCAGCGTTGAAGGGGGAGGGGATGGCTACACCTTC. It specifies CSVEGGGDGYTF.

The chain couples TRBV7-3 to TRBJ2-5, with TRBD2 matching 7 bases. With 5 bases clipped from V and 2 bases from J, the junction kept 5 bases outside the gene matches. Germline CDR1 and CDR2: SGHTA and FQGTGA. The CDR3 is made up of 14 amino acids. CDR3 nucleotide sequence: TGTGCCAGCAGCCTTAGCGGGCTTCAAGAGACCCAGTACTTC. It encodes CASSLSGLQETQYF.

The J gene is TRBJ1-1, the V gene TRBV10-3, with D tentatively TRBD1 (6 bases). Per germline, CDR1 ENHRY and CDR2 SYGVKD. The CDR3 has 12 residues. V was clipped by 6 bases and J by 7 bases, with 12 bases between them. The CDR3 DNA follows: TGTGCCATCAGGCATCAGGACAGTGAAGCTTTCTTT. This translates into CAIRHQDSEAFF.

The V call is TRBV28, the J call TRBJ2-1; 12 nucleotides match TRBD2. The ends lost 3 bases at V and 2 bases at J; junction bases unmatched: 5. Germline V gene data show CDR1 as MDHEN and CDR2 as SYDVKM. The CDR3 covers 17 residues. For the CDR3, the DNA is TGTGCCAGCAGTTTCCGGACTAGCGGGATCCCCTACAATGAGCAGTTCTTC. It encodes CASSFRTSGIPYNEQFF.

The V and J genes are TRBV6-5 and TRBJ1-4; unclear D gene. The CDR3 has 14 amino acids. Germline V CDR1 and CDR2: MNHEY, SVGAGI. Trimming shortened V by 1 base and J by 7 bases, and 10 bases separated the two germline ends. CDR3 DNA: TGTGCCAGCAGTTACTACGGGGTTCGTGAAAAACTGTTTTTT. This gives the protein CASSYYGVREKLFF.

The chain is built from TRBV7-8 and TRBJ2-3, with TRBD2 as a possible D gene (5 bases). This CDR3 is 14 amino acids long. The V and J ends lost 1 base and 4 bases respectively, with 9 bases between them. Germline values: CDR1 SGHVS, CDR2 FQNEAQ. The CDR3 spells CASSLGGAADTQYF. The CDR3 region has the DNA TGTGCCAGCAGCTTAGGGGGAGCAGCAGATACGCAGTATTTT.

The V and J genes are TRBV27 and TRBJ1-1; D gene uncertain. Germline V lookup: CDR1 MNHEY, CDR2 SMNVEV (reference sequence). This CDR3 has 13 residues. The V and J ends lost 3 bases and 2 bases respectively, with 7 bases between them. CDR3 region: CASSFAGNTEAFF. CDR3 bases: TGTGCCAGCAGTTTCGCAGGCAACACTGAAGCTTTCTTT.

The CDR3 coding sequence is TGTGCCAGCAGCTCCTGGACAGGGGAGATGAACACTGAAGCTTTCTTT. It encodes CASSSWTGEMNTEAFF. The chain has TRBV5-8 and TRBJ1-1, with 9 bases aligning to TRBD1. The germline V gene has CDR1 SGHTS and CDR2 YDEGEE. This CDR3 region has 16 residues. Germline trimming cut 3 bases from V and 0 bases from J; bases unmatched to any gene: 6.

This sequence joins TRBV6-5 and TRBJ1-1, with D possibly matching TRBD1 (5 bases). V shed 7 bases and J shed 7 bases, with 13 bases lying between them. Germline CDR1 MNHEY, CDR2 SVGAGI. The CDR3 has 12 amino acids. CDR3 sequence reads: CASTQLGGEAFF. CDR3 nucleotides: TGTGCCAGCACCCAATTGGGGGGTGAAGCTTTCTTT.